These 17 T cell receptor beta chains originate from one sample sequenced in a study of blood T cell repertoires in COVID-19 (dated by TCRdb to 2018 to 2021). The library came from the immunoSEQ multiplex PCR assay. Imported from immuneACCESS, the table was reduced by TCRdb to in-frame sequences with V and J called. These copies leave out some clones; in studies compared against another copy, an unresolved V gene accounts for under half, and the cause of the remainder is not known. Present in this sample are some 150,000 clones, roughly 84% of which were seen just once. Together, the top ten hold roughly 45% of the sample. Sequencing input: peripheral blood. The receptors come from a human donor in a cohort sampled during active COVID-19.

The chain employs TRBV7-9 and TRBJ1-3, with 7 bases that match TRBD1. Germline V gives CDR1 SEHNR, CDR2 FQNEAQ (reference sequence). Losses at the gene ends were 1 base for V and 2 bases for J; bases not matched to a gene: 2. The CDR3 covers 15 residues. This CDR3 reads CASSLVTGAGNTIYF. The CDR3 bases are TGTGCCAGCAGCTTAGTAACAGGGGCTGGAAACACCATATATTTT.

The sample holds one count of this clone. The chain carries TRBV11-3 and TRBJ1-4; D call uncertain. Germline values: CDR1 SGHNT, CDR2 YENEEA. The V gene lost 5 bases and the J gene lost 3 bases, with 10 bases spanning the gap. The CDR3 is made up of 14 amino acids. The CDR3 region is CASSAGLPNEKLFF. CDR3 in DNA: TGTGCCAGCAGCGCCGGTTTACCTAATGAAAAACTGTTTTTT.

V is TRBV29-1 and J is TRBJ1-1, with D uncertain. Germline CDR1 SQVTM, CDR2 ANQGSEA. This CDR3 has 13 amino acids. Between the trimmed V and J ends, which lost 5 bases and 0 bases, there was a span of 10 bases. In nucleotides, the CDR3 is TGCAGCGTTTCAGAGGCGCTGAACACTGAAGCTTTCTTT. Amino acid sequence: CSVSEALNTEAFF. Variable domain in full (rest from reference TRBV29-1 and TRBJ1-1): SAVISQKPSRDICQRGTSLTIQCQVDSQVTMMFWYRQQPGQSLTLIATANQGSEATYESGFVIDKFPISRPNLTFSTLTVSNMSPEDSSIYLCSVSEALNTEAFFGQGTRLTVV.

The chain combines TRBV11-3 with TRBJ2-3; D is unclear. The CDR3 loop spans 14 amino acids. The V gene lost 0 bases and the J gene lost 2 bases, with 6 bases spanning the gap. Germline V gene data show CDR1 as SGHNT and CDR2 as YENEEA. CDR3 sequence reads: CASSLDPYTDTQYF. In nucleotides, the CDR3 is TGTGCCAGCAGCTTAGACCCTTACACAGATACGCAGTATTTT.

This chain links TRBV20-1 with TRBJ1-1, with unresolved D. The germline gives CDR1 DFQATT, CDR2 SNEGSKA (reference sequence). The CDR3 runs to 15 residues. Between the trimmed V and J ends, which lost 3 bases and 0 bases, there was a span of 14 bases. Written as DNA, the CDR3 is TGCAGTGCTAGTTTTGGGTTGCGGCTGAACACTGAAGCTTTCTTT. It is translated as CSASFGLRLNTEAFF.

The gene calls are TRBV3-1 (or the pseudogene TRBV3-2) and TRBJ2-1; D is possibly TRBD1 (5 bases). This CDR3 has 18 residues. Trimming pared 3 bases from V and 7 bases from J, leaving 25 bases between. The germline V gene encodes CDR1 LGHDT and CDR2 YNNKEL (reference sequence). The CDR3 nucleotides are TGTGCCAGCAGCCAGATGCGGTCGGCAGGGATGATCGGGAATGAGCAGTTCTTC. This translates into CASSQMRSAGMIGNEQFF.

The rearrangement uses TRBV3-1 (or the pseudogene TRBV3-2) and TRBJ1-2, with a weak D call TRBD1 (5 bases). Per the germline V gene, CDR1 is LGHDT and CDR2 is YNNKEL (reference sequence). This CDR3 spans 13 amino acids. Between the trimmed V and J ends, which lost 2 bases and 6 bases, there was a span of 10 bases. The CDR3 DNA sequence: TGTGCCAGCAGCCAATGGGGACTGGATGGCTACACCTTC. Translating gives CASSQWGLDGYTF.

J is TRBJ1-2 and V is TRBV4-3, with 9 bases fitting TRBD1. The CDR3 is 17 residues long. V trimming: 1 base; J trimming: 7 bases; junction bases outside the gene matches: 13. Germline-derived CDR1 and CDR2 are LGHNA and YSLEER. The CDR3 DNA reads TGCGCCAGCAGCCAAGTTTTGACAGGGGGTTTGTTTGTTGGCTACACCTTC. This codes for CASSQVLTGGLFVGYTF.

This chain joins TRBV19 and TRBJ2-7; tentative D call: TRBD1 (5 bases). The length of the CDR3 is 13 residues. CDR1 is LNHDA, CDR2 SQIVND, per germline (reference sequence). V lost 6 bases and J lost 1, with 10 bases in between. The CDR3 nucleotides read TGTGCCAGTAGGAAGGACACGTCCTACGAGCAGTACTTC. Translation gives CASRKDTSYEQYF.

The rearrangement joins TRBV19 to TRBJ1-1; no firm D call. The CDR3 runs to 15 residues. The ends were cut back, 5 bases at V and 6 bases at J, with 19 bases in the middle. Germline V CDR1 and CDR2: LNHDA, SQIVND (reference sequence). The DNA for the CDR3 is TGTGCCAGTAGTGTACGAACGGAGGGAGTCGCTGAAGCTTTCTTT. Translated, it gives CASSVRTEGVAEAFF.

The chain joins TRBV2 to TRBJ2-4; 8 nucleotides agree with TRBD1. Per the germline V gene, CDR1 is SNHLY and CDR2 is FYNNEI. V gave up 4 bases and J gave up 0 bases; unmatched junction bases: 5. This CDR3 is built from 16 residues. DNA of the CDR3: TGTGCCAGCAGTGTCCAGGGGGCCGGAGCCAAAAACATTCAGTACTTC. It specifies CASSVQGAGAKNIQYF.

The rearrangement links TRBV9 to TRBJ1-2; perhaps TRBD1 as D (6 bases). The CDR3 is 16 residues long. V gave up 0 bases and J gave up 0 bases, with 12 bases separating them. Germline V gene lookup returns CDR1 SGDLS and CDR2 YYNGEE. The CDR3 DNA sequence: TGTGCCAGCAGCGTAGGGGGCAAGGGGGCTAACTATGGCTACACCTTC. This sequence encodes CASSVGGKGANYGYTF. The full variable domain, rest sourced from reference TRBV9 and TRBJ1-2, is DSGVTQTPKHLITATGQRVTLRCSPRSGDLSVYWYQQSLDQGLQFLIQYYNGEERAKGNILERFSAQQFPDLHSELNLSSLELGDSALYFCASSVGGKGANYGYTFGSGTRLTVV.

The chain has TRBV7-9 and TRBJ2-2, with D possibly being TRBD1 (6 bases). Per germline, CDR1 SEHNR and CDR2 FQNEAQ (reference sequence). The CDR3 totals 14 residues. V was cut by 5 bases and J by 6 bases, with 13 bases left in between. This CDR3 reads CASSPRQDPGELFF. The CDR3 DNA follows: TGTGCCAGCAGCCCACGACAGGATCCCGGGGAGCTGTTTTTT.

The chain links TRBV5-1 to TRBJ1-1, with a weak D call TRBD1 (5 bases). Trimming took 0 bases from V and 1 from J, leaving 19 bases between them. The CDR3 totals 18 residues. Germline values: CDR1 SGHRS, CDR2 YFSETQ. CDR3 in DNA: TGCGCCAGCAGCTTGGTCCGATTAGGGGCAAGGAAGAACACTGAAGCTTTCTTT. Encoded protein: CASSLVRLGARKNTEAFF.

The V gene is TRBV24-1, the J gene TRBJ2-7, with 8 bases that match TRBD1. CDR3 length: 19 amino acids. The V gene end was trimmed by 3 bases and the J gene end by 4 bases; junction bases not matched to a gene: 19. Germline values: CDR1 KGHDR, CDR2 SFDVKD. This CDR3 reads CATSDPDREPYSAQYEQYV. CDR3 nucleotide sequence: TGTGCCACCAGTGATCCGGACAGGGAGCCTTACTCCGCCCAATACGAGCAGTACGTC.

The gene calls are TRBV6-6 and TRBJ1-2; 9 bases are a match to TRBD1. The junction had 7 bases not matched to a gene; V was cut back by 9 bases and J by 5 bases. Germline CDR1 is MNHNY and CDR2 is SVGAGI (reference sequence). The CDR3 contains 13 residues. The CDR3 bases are TGTGCCAGTCCGAGCGGGACAGGGTATGGCTACACCTTC. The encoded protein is CASPSGTGYGYTF.

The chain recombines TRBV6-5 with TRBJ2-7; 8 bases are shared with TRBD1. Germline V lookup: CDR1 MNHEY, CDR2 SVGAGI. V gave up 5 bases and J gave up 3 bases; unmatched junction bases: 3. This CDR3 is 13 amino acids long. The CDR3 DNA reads TGTGCCAGCAGTCGGGGACAGGACTACGAGCAGTACTTC. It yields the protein CASSRGQDYEQYF.